Presented here are 26 T cell receptor beta chains from one specimen sequenced in a study of identical twins. TCRdb passed the 5' RACE reads through MiXCR, listing each CDR3 protein once. The data contain 1.5 million or so distinct CDR3 sequences, roughly 35% of them singletons. The sample taken for sequencing was cord blood. These receptors came from a newborn girl in good health.

This clonotype came up many times. V and J are TRBV15 and TRBJ2-3; D is uncertain. Trimming removed 1 base from V and 3 bases from J, with 5 bases in between. The CDR3 is made up of 13 amino acids. Germline V gene lookup returns CDR1 LNHNV and CDR2 YYDKDF (reference sequence). The CDR3 sequence is CATSRVGTDTQYF. The CDR3 DNA follows: TGTGCCACCAGCAGAGTTGGGACAGATACGCAGTATTTT.

This sequence joins TRBV20-1 and TRBJ2-1, with 9 positions matching TRBD1. CDR3 size: 14 residues. V lost 8 bases and J lost 3; bases outside the gene matches: 8. Germline V gene lookup returns CDR1 DFQATT and CDR2 SNEGSKA (reference sequence). Here the CDR3 DNA reads TGCAGTCCCGAGGCGGGACAGGGCTACAATGAGCAGTTCTTC. Encoded protein: CSPEAGQGYNEQFF.

DNA of the CDR3: TGTGCCAGCAGTGAAGTTGGGGGGGGGGCCTACGAGCAGTACTTC. The encoded protein is CASSEVGGGAYEQYF. The chain recombines TRBV6-1 with TRBJ2-1; 7 bases are a match to TRBD2. The DNA end favors TRBJ2-7, so the J call may be wrong. Germline CDR1 reads MNHNS; CDR2 reads SASEGT. CDR3 length equals 15 residues.

The chain combines TRBV2 with TRBJ2-7; possible D gene TRBD2, 5 bases. CDR3 length: 14 amino acids. The V and J ends lost 1 base and 3 bases respectively, with 10 bases between them. Germline lookup yields CDR1 SNHLY and CDR2 FYNNEI. CDR3 loop: CASSEGLAIYEQYF. The CDR3 DNA follows: TGTGCCAGCAGTGAAGGGCTAGCTATCTACGAGCAGTACTTC.

The CDR3 spells CASGLARQTGGTTDTQYF. The DNA for the CDR3 is TGTGCTAGTGGTTTGGCGCGCCAGACAGGGGGCACCACAGATACGCAGTATTTT. The chain couples TRBV12-5 to TRBJ2-3, with TRBD1 matching over 10 bases. The V and J ends lost 1 base and 2 bases, in that order; junction bases with no gene match: 9. This CDR3 has 18 amino acids. CDR1 and CDR2 (germline): LGHNT, FRNRAP.

The genes are TRBV7-2 and TRBJ2-7, with 7 bases matching TRBD2. Looked up from germline, CDR1 is SGHTA and CDR2 is FQGNSA. The trim removed 6 bases at V and 7 bases at J, leaving 18 bases unmatched. This CDR3 spans 16 amino acids. CDR3 sequence: CASSLIAGLGYNEQYF. The CDR3 nucleotides read TGTGCCAGCAGTTTGATAGCGGGCCTTGGGTACAATGAGCAGTACTTC.

Of note for this clonotype: A junction end diverges from the germline sequence, so it may reflect a read error. The rearrangement links TRBV12-3 or TRBV12-4 to TRBJ2-1; TRBD2 agrees at 10 bases. The CDR3 extends over 18 amino acids. CDR3 nucleotide sequence: TGTGCCAGCAGTTTGGGACCAGCGGGAGGGCCCGGGTACAATGGGCAGTTCTTC. Translated: CASSLGPAGGPGYNGQFF.

This clonotype was seen many times. V gene TRBV4-2 combines with J gene TRBJ1-2; 8 bases match TRBD1. Germline CDR1 is LGHNA and CDR2 is YNFKEQ. V gave up 5 bases and J gave up 8 bases; unmatched junction bases: 4. This CDR3 contains 12 residues. The CDR3 sequence: CASSTGGEGYTF. The CDR3 coding sequence is TGTGCCAGCAGCACAGGGGGGGAAGGCTACACCTTC.

The chain recombines TRBV10-3 with TRBJ1-2, with 9 bases fitting TRBD1. J was trimmed by 4 bases and V by 4 bases; bases with no gene match: 4. The CDR3 is 14 amino acids. CDR1 ENHRY and CDR2 SYGVKD come from the germline V gene. DNA of the CDR3: TGTGCCATCAGTGGAGGACAGGGGACCTATGGCTACACCTTC. The encoded protein is CAISGGQGTYGYTF.

V usage is TRBV15 and J usage is TRBJ2-3; TRBD2 is a possible D gene (6 bases). This CDR3 is built from 15 residues. Trimming removed 2 bases at V and 2 bases at J, with 11 bases between. Germline lookup yields CDR1 LNHNV and CDR2 YYDKDF (reference sequence). The CDR3 spells CATSRTGTFTDTQYF. The CDR3 coding sequence is TGTGCCACCAGCAGAACCGGGACTTTCACAGATACGCAGTATTTT.

This clonotype was counted only a few times. The V gene is TRBV6-1, the J gene TRBJ1-2; D perhaps matches TRBD1 (6 bases). This CDR3 spans 12 amino acids. V was cut by 10 bases and J by 4 bases, with 13 bases left in between. Germline values: CDR1 MNHNS, CDR2 SASEGT. DNA for the CDR3: TGTGCCACCTTCGGGACACTCTATGGCTACACCTTC. This sequence encodes CATFGTLYGYTF.

This clonotype appeared a few times. This chain connects TRBV28 to TRBJ2-1; weak D call: TRBD1 (6 bases). There are 11 residues in the CDR3. Germline V gene lookup returns CDR1 MDHEN and CDR2 SYDVKM. V shed 5 bases and J shed 10 bases, with 9 bases lying between them. CDR3 coding DNA: TGTGCCAGCAGTGCCGGGACAGAGCAGTTCTTC. Encoded protein: CASSAGTEQFF.

J is TRBJ2-1 and V is TRBV20-1; D gene uncertain. There are 14 residues in the CDR3. From germline, CDR1 is DFQATT and CDR2 SNEGSKA (reference sequence). Between the trimmed V and J ends, which lost 0 bases and 1 base, there was a span of 7 bases. CDR3 nucleotide sequence: TGCAGTGCTAGAGAGGCGGCGTCCTACAATGAGCAGTTCTTC. Amino acids: CSAREAASYNEQFF.

The chain combines TRBV20-1 with TRBJ2-1, with TRBD2 as a possible D gene (6 bases). CDR1 and CDR2 (germline): DFQATT, SNEGSKA (reference sequence). The CDR3 totals 16 residues. V shed 5 bases and J shed 2 bases, with 19 bases lying between them. CDR3 DNA: TGCAGTGCTGGTCCCCCCCCACGGGAGCCCTACAATGAGCAGTTCTTC. Its protein product is CSAGPPPREPYNEQFF.

The DNA for the CDR3 is TGTGCCAGTGGTGACAGGGCGAACACCGGGGAGCTGTTTTTT. This gives the protein CASGDRANTGELFF. This chain connects TRBV6-1 to TRBJ2-2; 7 nucleotides agree with TRBD1. Trimming took 9 bases from V and 0 from J; bases not matched to a gene: 4. CDR1 and CDR2 from the germline V gene are MNHNS and SASEGT. The CDR3 is 14 residues long.

This clonotype was counted between two and nine times. The chain has TRBV4-1 and TRBJ2-3, with 15 bases lining up with TRBD2. CDR3 size: 16 residues. Germline CDR1 and CDR2: MGHRA and YSYEKL. V shed 2 bases, J shed 4 bases, and the junction held 1 base outside the gene matches. The CDR3 coding sequence is TGCGCCAGCAGCCAACGGACTAGCGGGGGGGCAGATACGCAGTATTTT. This encodes CASSQRTSGGADTQYF.

This clonotype was counted between two and nine times. V gene TRBV4-2 combines with J gene TRBJ2-1, with 7 nucleotides matching TRBD2. Near its end, the DNA agrees better with TRBJ2-7, so the J call may be wrong. The CDR3 spans 16 residues. The germline CDR1 and CDR2 sequences are LGHNA and YNFKEQ. Here the CDR3 reads CASSQVGRSSYNEQYF. The CDR3, as DNA: TGTGCCAGCAGCCAAGTCGGGAGGAGCTCCTACAATGAGCAGTACTTC.

This clonotype was observed at least ten times. The gene calls are TRBV29-1 and TRBJ2-7, with D tentatively TRBD1 (6 bases). Germline-derived CDR1 and CDR2 are SQVTM and ANQGSEA. CDR3 length: 13 amino acids. V was trimmed by 6 bases and J by 2 bases, leaving 14 bases between them. The CDR3 is CSVSLDRPYEQYF. DNA of the CDR3: TGCAGCGTCTCCCTGGACAGACCCTACGAGCAGTACTTC.

This clonotype was counted a few times. This chain connects TRBV21-1 to TRBJ2-3; no DNA check was done on the table's D call, TRBD1. TRBV21-1 constitutes a pseudogene. The CDR3 spans 19 residues. Here the CDR3 reads CASSKVRDSSFSSTDTQYF. In DNA, the CDR3 is TGTGCCAGCAGCAAAGTTCGGGACAGTTCCTTTTCTAGCACAGATACGCAGTATTTT.

This clonotype was counted only a few times. This chain connects TRBV4-1 to TRBJ2-7; 7 bases are a match to TRBD2. J lost 2 bases, V lost 0 bases, and 7 bases had no gene match. The CDR3 runs to 16 residues. Per germline, CDR1 MGHRA and CDR2 YSYEKL. CDR3 DNA: TGCGCCAGCAGCCAAGAAGGGGAGACTAGCACCTACGAGCAGTACTTC. Translation: CASSQEGETSTYEQYF.

The rearrangement links TRBV6-1 to TRBJ1-4, with TRBD1 matching 8 bases. With 4 bases clipped from V and 2 bases from J, the junction kept 3 bases outside the gene matches. The CDR3 contains 15 residues. Germline V gene data show CDR1 as MNHNS and CDR2 as SASEGT. The CDR3 region is CASSGQGSTNEKLFF. For the CDR3, the DNA is TGTGCCAGCAGTGGACAGGGGAGCACTAATGAAAAACTGTTTTTT.

This clonotype was seen a handful of times. The V call is TRBV5-5, the J call TRBJ2-3; TRBD2 is a possible D gene (6 bases). The CDR3 contains 16 residues. Trimming took 1 base from V and 7 from J, leaving 19 bases between them. Germline V gene lookup returns CDR1 SGHKS and CDR2 YYEKEE (reference sequence). CDR3 in amino acids: CASSLNNAGYSNTQYF. The CDR3 DNA reads as TGTGCCAGCAGCTTGAACAATGCGGGGTATTCAAATACGCAGTATTTT. Full variable domain (remainder filled in from reference TRBV5-5 and TRBJ2-3): DAGVTQSPTHLIKTRGQQVTLRCSPISGHKSVSWYQQVLGQGPQFIFQYYEKEERGRGNFPDRFSARQFPNYSSELNVNALLLGDSALYLCASSLNNAGYSNTQYFGPGTRLTVL.

This clonotype was recorded a few times. The genes are TRBV6-6 and TRBJ2-5; a possible D gene is TRBD2 (6 bases). This CDR3 has 13 amino acids. Germline CDR1 and CDR2: MNHNY and SVGAGI (reference sequence). V lost 9 bases, J lost 1 base, and 12 bases lay in between. CDR3 DNA: TGTGCCAGTACCCTCGGGGGCCAAGAGACCCAGTACTTC. As protein: CASTLGGQETQYF.

In this sample, this clonotype turned up many times. This rearrangement joins TRBV5-1 to TRBJ2-7; unclear D gene. Between the trimmed V and J ends, which lost 0 bases and 0 bases, there was a span of 7 bases. CDR3 length equals 14 residues. From germline, CDR1 is SGHRS and CDR2 YFSETQ. The CDR3 region is CASSLGLLSYEQYF. In DNA form, the CDR3 reads TGCGCCAGCAGCTTGGGACTCCTCTCCTACGAGCAGTACTTC.

The chain has TRBV20-1 and TRBJ1-3; possible D gene TRBD1, 6 bases. The CDR3 has 13 amino acids. Germline values: CDR1 DFQATT, CDR2 SNEGSKA (reference sequence). V lost 6 bases to trimming and J lost 6 bases, with 15 bases between them. Here the CDR3 reads CSAPGHLENTIYF. The CDR3 region has the DNA TGCAGTGCACCGGGACACCTTGAAAACACCATATATTTT.

The chain uses TRBV27 and TRBJ1-5; D unresolved. This CDR3 comprises 14 residues. V dropped 2 bases and J dropped 3 bases, with 8 bases sitting between them. Germline V gene lookup returns CDR1 MNHEY and CDR2 SMNVEV (reference sequence). Written as DNA, the CDR3 is TGTGCCAGCAGTTTAGTAAGTAACAATCAGCCCCAGCATTTT. Translation gives CASSLVSNNQPQHF.